One and the same sample provided the 20 T cell receptor beta chains below, sequenced in a study of shared clonotypes between healthy human individuals. Profiling relied on immunoSEQ multiplex PCR, and the TCRdb table lists in-frame clones only, not all of them. The sample contains 1.4 million to 1.5 million clones, roughly 97% of which appear only once. The sample consisted of naive CD4+ T cells sorted from blood. As to subset: CD45RA+ positively selected. These TCRs come from a man aged 25-45 years in good health.

V usage is TRBV6-6 and J usage is TRBJ2-3; D ambiguous. V gave up 2 bases and J gave up 2 bases, with 11 bases separating them. CDR1 and CDR2 (germline): MNHNY, SVGAGI (reference sequence). The CDR3 sequence is 15 residues long. CDR3 bases: TGTGCCAGCAGTTACGCAAAGCCGAACACAGATACGCAGTATTTT. Translating gives CASSYAKPNTDTQYF.

The rearrangement links TRBV27 to TRBJ2-1, with TRBD2 matching 7 bases. V was clipped by 6 bases and J by 7 bases; unmatched bases: 6. This CDR3 comprises 13 residues. Germline V lookup: CDR1 MNHEY, CDR2 SMNVEV (reference sequence). CDR3 nucleotide sequence: TGTGCCAGCAGACGGACTAGTTTAAATGAGCAGTTCTTC. Protein product: CASRRTSLNEQFF.

The CDR3 sequence is CASSPQRTGYEQYF. CDR3 sequence (DNA): TGTGCCAGCTCACCACAGAGGACAGGCTACGAGCAGTACTTC. V is TRBV18 and J is TRBJ2-7; 7 bases are a match to TRBD1. The CDR3 is 14 residues long. Germline-derived CDR1 and CDR2 are KGHSH and LQKENI. The V and J ends lost 1 base and 3 bases, in that order; junction bases with no gene match: 3.

The V gene is TRBV5-4, the J gene TRBJ2-4, with D unresolved. The CDR3 contains 18 residues. V was cut by 1 base and J by 9 bases, with 26 bases left in between. The germline V gene encodes CDR1 SGHNT and CDR2 YYREEE (reference sequence). This CDR3 is CASSLRPSGSGPTVIQYF. The CDR3, as DNA: TGTGCCAGCAGCTTGAGGCCCTCGGGCTCCGGACCTACCGTCATTCAGTACTTC.

This chain links TRBV18 with TRBJ2-7; D possibly matches TRBD1 or TRBD2 (5 bases each). Germline assignment: CDR1 KGHSH and CDR2 LQKENI. The CDR3 runs to 15 residues. V was cut by 6 bases and J by 4 bases, with 19 bases left in between. CDR3 sequence reads: CASSLGQGDGYEQYF. In DNA, the CDR3 is TGTGCCAGCTCCCTTGGGCAGGGAGATGGATACGAGCAGTACTTC.

This clone was counted once. V and J are TRBV18 and TRBJ2-3; 10 positions agree with TRBD2. The CDR3 runs to 20 residues. Germline V gene sequence: CDR1 KGHSH, CDR2 LQKENI. V was pared by 1 base and J by 4 bases, with 17 bases of the junction left unmatched. CDR3 loop: CASSPRVTGWLAGESDTQYF. The CDR3 DNA reads as TGTGCCAGCTCACCACGAGTGACAGGGTGGCTAGCGGGAGAGTCAGATACGCAGTATTTT.

The rearrangement links TRBV13 to TRBJ2-7; D unresolved. In germline, CDR1 is PRHDT, CDR2 FYEKMQ (reference sequence). The CDR3 is made up of 14 amino acids. V lost 2 bases to trimming and J lost 1 base, with 9 bases between them. The CDR3 nucleotides are TGTGCCAGCAGCTTACAGGTTTCATCCTACGAGCAGTACTTC. Its translation: CASSLQVSSYEQYF.

The chain links TRBV14 to TRBJ2-7; tentatively, D is TRBD2 (7 bases). The CDR3 is 14 residues long. The germline V gene encodes CDR1 SGHDN and CDR2 FVKESK. V shed 1 base and J shed 6 bases, with 13 bases lying between them. As DNA, the CDR3 is TGTGCCAGCAGCCAAGCGGGGAGGGGGATCGAGCAGTACTTC. It encodes CASSQAGRGIEQYF.

This sequence joins TRBV7-8 and TRBJ2-1, with TRBD2 as a possible D gene (6 bases). With 1 base removed from V and 6 bases from J, the gap between germline ends came to 16 bases. Germline V CDR1 and CDR2: SGHVS, FQNEAQ. This CDR3 comprises 16 residues. Here the CDR3 DNA reads TGTGCCAGCAGCTTAGATCCGGGAGATCGGGGCAATGAGCAGTTCTTC. It translates to CASSLDPGDRGNEQFF.

V usage is TRBV2 and J usage is TRBJ2-5, with D possibly TRBD1 on 5 matching bases. Between the trimmed V and J ends, which lost 9 bases and 2 bases, there was a span of 16 bases. The CDR3 covers 14 residues. Germline CDR1 reads SNHLY; CDR2 reads FYNNEI. The CDR3 nucleotides read TGTGCCAGACAAGCAAACCCAGGGCAAGAGACCCAGTACTTC. It is translated as CARQANPGQETQYF.

This sequence joins TRBV11-2 and TRBJ1-4; D gene uncertain. The length of the CDR3 is 15 residues. The germline V gene has CDR1 SGHAT and CDR2 FQNNGV. Deletions cut 3 bases from V and 4 bases from J, with 12 bases between. The CDR3 DNA is TGTGCCAGCAGCTTGAGGGCAGGTGATAATGAAAAACTGTTTTTT. Amino acid sequence: CASSLRAGDNEKLFF. Together with reference TRBV11-2 and TRBJ1-4, the CDR3 gives the full variable domain: EAGVAQSPRYKIIEKRQSVAFWCNPISGHATLYWYQQILGQGPKLLIQFQNNGVVDDSQLPKDRFSAERLKGVDSTLKIQPAKLEDSAVYLCASSLRAGDNEKLFFGSGTQLSVL.

The chain recombines TRBV23-1 with TRBJ2-1, with D uncertain. TRBV23-1 is reported as an ORF; its role is uncertain. This CDR3 region has 16 residues. V was trimmed by 9 bases and J by 5 bases, leaving 23 bases between them. CDR3 sequence: CARTLYKHPSDNEQFF. The CDR3 DNA is TGCGCCAGGACACTCTATAAGCACCCCTCGGACAATGAGCAGTTCTTC.

V is TRBV10-2 and J is TRBJ2-7; D is unresolved. V was cut by 8 bases and J by 1 base, with 3 bases left in between. This CDR3 comprises 10 residues. Germline-derived CDR1 and CDR2 are WSHSY and SAAADI. As DNA, the CDR3 is TGCGCCAGCGCGTCCTACGAGCAGTACTTC. It encodes CASASYEQYF.

The gene calls are TRBV10-3 and TRBJ2-7, with 8 bases lining up with TRBD2. Germline-derived CDR1 and CDR2 are ENHRY and SYGVKD. The CDR3 has 16 residues. V was pared by 6 bases and J by 9 bases, with 19 bases of the junction left unmatched. This CDR3 is CAISYHPGTRNVWQYF. In nucleotides, the CDR3 is TGTGCCATCAGCTATCACCCCGGGACTAGGAATGTCTGGCAGTACTTC.

Comments on this clone: The same CDR3 can be traced to other DNA sequences in this sample. This CDR3 is CASSLGTGNTGELFF. The CDR3 nucleotides are TGCGCCAGCAGCTTGGGAACAGGGAACACCGGGGAGCTGTTTTTT. The V and J genes are TRBV5-1 and TRBJ2-2; maybe TRBD1 (5 bases). The CDR3 length is 15 residues. The V end was cut by 0 bases, the J end by 1 base, with 7 bases between. Germline CDR1 SGHRS, CDR2 YFSETQ.

The V and J genes are TRBV6-5 and TRBJ2-1, with D perhaps assigned TRBD1 or TRBD2 (5 bases each). The V gene lost 6 bases and the J gene lost 3 bases, with 15 bases spanning the gap. The germline gives CDR1 MNHEY, CDR2 SVGAGI. The CDR3 has 15 residues. The CDR3 DNA reads as TGTGCCAGCAGAGGGGAGTATAACTACTACAATGAGCAGTTCTTC. The encoded protein is CASRGEYNYYNEQFF.

The V gene is TRBV7-9, the J gene TRBJ2-1; 7 nucleotides match TRBD2. The V gene's germline CDR1 is SEHNR and CDR2 FQNEAQ (reference sequence). The CDR3 is made up of 16 amino acids. Trimming removed 1 base from V and 7 bases from J; junction bases left unmatched: 10. The CDR3 nucleotides read TGTGCCAGCAGCTTAGTGTCCGCGGGAGCAGGAAATGAGCAGTTCTTC. Translation: CASSLVSAGAGNEQFF. Supplemented by reference TRBV7-9 and TRBJ2-1, the full variable domain reads DTGVSQNPRHKITKRGQNVTFRCDPISEHNRLYWYRQTLGQGPEFLTYFQNEAQLEKSRLLSDRFSAERPKGSFSTLEIQRTEQGDSAMYLCASSLVSAGAGNEQFFGPGTRLTVL.

The J gene is TRBJ2-6, the V gene TRBV5-1; unclear D gene. There are 16 residues in the CDR3. CDR1 is SGHRS, CDR2 YFSETQ, per germline. Trimming removed 0 bases at V and 2 bases at J, with 9 bases between. The CDR3 here is CASSLVAGAGANVLTF. The CDR3 DNA reads TGCGCCAGCAGCTTGGTAGCTGGGGCTGGGGCCAACGTCCTGACTTTC.

The CDR3 region is CASSDPWTANTEAFF. The CDR3 DNA follows: TGTGCCAGCAGTGACCCTTGGACAGCAAACACTGAAGCTTTCTTT. This chain links TRBV6-1 with TRBJ1-1; D might be TRBD1 (6 bases). The CDR3 is 15 amino acids. The germline CDR1 and CDR2 sequences are MNHNS and SASEGT. The ends were cut back, 3 bases at V and 2 bases at J, with 13 bases in the middle.

This clone was found once. The chain has TRBV5-5 and TRBJ2-1; 8 bases agree with TRBD2. Germline V lookup: CDR1 SGHKS, CDR2 YYEKEE (reference sequence). After removal of 5 bases from V and 7 bases from J, the junction contained 11 bases not matched to a gene. This CDR3 region has 15 residues. CDR3 DNA sequence: TGTGCCAGCAGACACCCGGGACTAGTAATTAATGAGCAGTTCTTC. Protein sequence: CASRHPGLVINEQFF.